A selection of T cell receptor beta chains follows, all from one sample in a study of cytomegalovirus exposure and HLA in healthy donors. Produced via immunoSEQ multiplex PCR; TCRdb's table is partial and in-frame only. The sample lists roughly 100,000 clones; 88% were seen once. Sequencing was carried out using PBMCs. Every receptor here comes from a woman aged 18-29 years in good health and CMV-seropositive. Both conserved end residues are part of each CDR3. D genes are given only for firm matches. Rows may omit the clone size; those that give it use once, few, many or a size class.

d_call: TRBD2
clone_size: NA
j_call: TRBJ2-5
v_call: TRBV7-9
cdr3_aa: CASSPQTSGGETQYF
cdr3_nt: TGTGCCAGCAGCCCCCAGACTAGCGGGGGGGAGACCCAGTACTTC

d_call: NA
clone_size: NA
j_call: TRBJ2-5
v_call: TRBV7-8
cdr3_aa: CASSLGRKETQYF
cdr3_nt: TGTGCCAGCAGCTTAGGGCGGAAAGAGACCCAGTACTTC

d_call: TRBD1
clone_size: NA
j_call: TRBJ1-1
v_call: TRBV2
cdr3_aa: CASRGQGYTEAFF
cdr3_nt: TGTGCCAGCAGGGGACAGGGTTACACTGAAGCTTTCTTT

d_call: TRBD2
clone_size: NA
j_call: TRBJ2-7
v_call: TRBV4-1
cdr3_aa: CASSPGTSGLYEQYF
cdr3_nt: TGCGCCAGCAGTCCGGGGACTAGCGGACTCTACGAGCAGTACTTC

d_call: TRBD2
clone_size: NA
j_call: TRBJ2-3
v_call: TRBV5-1
cdr3_aa: CASRGGGTDTQYF
cdr3_nt: TGCGCCAGCCGGGGGGGAGGCACAGATACGCAGTATTTT

d_call: NA
clone_size: NA
j_call: TRBJ1-1
v_call: TRBV7-8
cdr3_aa: CASSRMTPGNTEAFF
cdr3_nt: TGTGCCAGCAGCCGGATGACTCCGGGGAACACTGAAGCTTTCTTT

d_call: NA
clone_size: NA
j_call: TRBJ1-2
v_call: TRBV5-1
cdr3_aa: CASSLQGSYGYTF
cdr3_nt: TGCGCCAGCAGCCTACAGGGTTCCTATGGCTACACCTTC

d_call: TRBD2
clone_size: once
j_call: TRBJ2-1
v_call: TRBV7-2
cdr3_aa: CASSPTYTSGVNNEQFF
cdr3_nt: TGTGCCAGCAGCCCGACCTATACTAGCGGAGTTAACAATGAGCAGTTCTTC

d_call: TRBD2
clone_size: few
j_call: TRBJ2-5
v_call: TRBV15
cdr3_aa: CATGIRLAQETQYF
cdr3_nt: TGTGCCACCGGTATCCGACTAGCTCAAGAGACCCAGTACTTC

d_call: NA
clone_size: NA
j_call: TRBJ1-4
v_call: TRBV5-1
cdr3_aa: CASSLDAAGLANEKLFF
cdr3_nt: TGCGCCAGCAGCTTGGATGCTGCGGGGCTGGCGAACGAAAAACTGTTTTTT

d_call: TRBD2
clone_size: NA
j_call: TRBJ2-1
v_call: TRBV5-4
cdr3_aa: CASSSRLAGVNYNEQFF
cdr3_nt: TGTGCCAGCAGCTCCAGACTAGCGGGGGTTAATTACAATGAGCAGTTCTTC

d_call: NA
clone_size: NA
j_call: TRBJ1-4
v_call: TRBV28
cdr3_aa: CASNPDSNEKLFF
cdr3_nt: TGTGCCAGCAATCCGGACAGTAATGAAAAACTGTTTTTT

d_call: NA
clone_size: NA
j_call: TRBJ1-4
v_call: TRBV4-1
cdr3_aa: CASSHTPGQDNEKLFF
cdr3_nt: TGCGCCAGCAGCCATACCCCAGGACAAGACAATGAAAAACTGTTTTTT

d_call: TRBD1
clone_size: NA
j_call: TRBJ1-5
v_call: TRBV7-2
cdr3_aa: CASSWDRSSNQPQHF
cdr3_nt: TGTGCCAGCAGCTGGGACAGATCGAGCAATCAGCCCCAGCATTTT

d_call: NA
clone_size: once
j_call: TRBJ1-1
v_call: TRBV6-5
cdr3_aa: CASSRGGMNTEAFF
cdr3_nt: TGTGCCAGCAGTAGGGGGGGGATGAACACTGAAGCTTTCTTT

d_call: TRBD2
clone_size: NA
j_call: TRBJ2-1
v_call: TRBV2
cdr3_aa: CASRGGESSYNEQFF
cdr3_nt: TGTGCCAGCAGGGGGGGGGAGAGCTCCTACAATGAGCAGTTCTTC

d_call: NA
clone_size: NA
j_call: TRBJ1-5
v_call: TRBV19
cdr3_aa: CASSYLNSNQPQHF
cdr3_nt: TGTGCCAGTAGTTATCTTAATAGCAATCAGCCCCAGCATTTT

d_call: TRBD1
clone_size: NA
j_call: TRBJ2-1
v_call: TRBV27
cdr3_aa: CASRGGPYNEQFF
cdr3_nt: TGTGCCAGCAGAGGGGGCCCCTACAATGAGCAGTTCTTC

d_call: NA
clone_size: NA
j_call: TRBJ1-5
v_call: TRBV2
cdr3_aa: CASSIRGEPQHF
cdr3_nt: TGTGCCAGCAGCATCAGGGGTGAGCCCCAGCATTTT

d_call: NA
clone_size: NA
j_call: TRBJ1-6
v_call: TRBV6-6
cdr3_aa: CASSPLLNSPLHF
cdr3_nt: TGTGCCAGCAGTCCCCTCTTGAATTCACCCCTCCACTTT

d_call: NA
clone_size: NA
j_call: TRBJ1-2
v_call: TRBV19
cdr3_aa: CASSTQQENYGYTF
cdr3_nt: TGTGCCAGTAGTACGCAACAGGAGAACTATGGCTACACCTTC

d_call: TRBD1
clone_size: NA
j_call: TRBJ2-5
v_call: TRBV4-1
cdr3_aa: CASSQGTGEQETQYF
cdr3_nt: TGCGCCAGCAGCCAGGGGACAGGGGAGCAAGAGACCCAGTACTTC

d_call: NA
clone_size: NA
j_call: TRBJ1-1
v_call: TRBV9
cdr3_aa: CASSVVQLNTEAFF
cdr3_nt: TGTGCCAGCAGCGTAGTACAGCTGAACACTGAAGCTTTCTTT

d_call: NA
clone_size: few
j_call: TRBJ1-1
v_call: TRBV20-1
cdr3_aa: CSARDRGEAFF
cdr3_nt: TGCAGTGCTAGAGATAGGGGTGAAGCTTTCTTT

d_call: NA
clone_size: NA
j_call: TRBJ2-2
v_call: TRBV4-3
cdr3_aa: CASSQERHREGYTGELFF
cdr3_nt: TGCGCCAGCAGCCAAGAGAGGCACAGGGAGGGGTACACCGGGGAGCTGTTTTTT

d_call: TRBD2
clone_size: once
j_call: TRBJ2-5
v_call: TRBV6-5
cdr3_aa: CASSYVAGGETQYF
cdr3_nt: TGTGCCAGCAGTTACGTGGCGGGGGGAGAGACCCAGTACTTC

d_call: NA
clone_size: few
j_call: TRBJ1-2
v_call: TRBV18
cdr3_aa: CASSPPRGAKDGYTF
cdr3_nt: TGTGCCAGCTCACCACCTCGGGGGGCAAAGGATGGCTACACCTTC

d_call: NA
clone_size: once
j_call: TRBJ2-7
v_call: TRBV19
cdr3_aa: CASSPDGRGEQYF
cdr3_nt: TGTGCCAGTAGTCCGGACGGCAGGGGCGAGCAGTACTTC

d_call: NA
clone_size: NA
j_call: TRBJ1-1
v_call: TRBV28
cdr3_aa: CASSSIRASGGNTEAFF
cdr3_nt: TGTGCCAGCAGTTCAATACGCGCCTCGGGGGGGAACACTGAAGCTTTCTTT

d_call: TRBD1
clone_size: NA
j_call: TRBJ2-6
v_call: TRBV6-1
cdr3_aa: CASSLTGTGANVLTF
cdr3_nt: TGTGCCAGCAGTCTGACAGGGACTGGGGCCAACGTCCTGACTTTC

d_call: TRBD2
clone_size: NA
j_call: TRBJ2-2
v_call: TRBV27
cdr3_aa: CASRHGLAGGGGELFF
cdr3_nt: TGTGCCAGCAGACATGGACTAGCGGGGGGCGGTGGGGAGCTGTTTTTT

d_call: NA
clone_size: few
j_call: TRBJ2-2
v_call: TRBV6-5
cdr3_aa: CASSLRGELFF
cdr3_nt: TGTGCCAGCAGCCTCAGGGGGGAGCTGTTTTTT

d_call: NA
clone_size: NA
j_call: TRBJ2-6
v_call: TRBV28
cdr3_aa: CASRQSSSSGANVLTF
cdr3_nt: TGTGCCAGCAGACAGTCATCCAGCTCTGGGGCCAACGTCCTGACTTTC

d_call: TRBD2
clone_size: NA
j_call: TRBJ2-7
v_call: TRBV6-1
cdr3_aa: CASSPSGGASEQYF
cdr3_nt: TGTGCCAGCAGTCCTAGCGGGGGGGCGAGCGAGCAGTACTTC

d_call: TRBD2
clone_size: NA
j_call: TRBJ2-5
v_call: TRBV6-6
cdr3_aa: CASSSGGAYQETQYF
cdr3_nt: TGTGCCAGCAGTAGCGGGGGGGCGTACCAAGAGACCCAGTACTTC

d_call: NA
clone_size: NA
j_call: TRBJ1-2
v_call: TRBV11-2
cdr3_aa: CASSSLGVGMGGYTF
cdr3_nt: TGTGCCAGCAGCTCCCTCGGGGTGGGAATGGGAGGCTACACCTTC

d_call: NA
clone_size: NA
j_call: TRBJ2-1
v_call: TRBV27
cdr3_aa: CASNPLLSSYNEQFF
cdr3_nt: TGTGCCAGCAATCCTCTCCTTAGCTCCTACAATGAGCAGTTCTTC

d_call: NA
clone_size: NA
j_call: TRBJ2-1
v_call: TRBV5-4
cdr3_aa: CASSLWTTRKTYNEQFF
cdr3_nt: TGTGCCAGCAGCTTGTGGACTACGCGGAAGACCTACAATGAGCAGTTCTTC

d_call: TRBD2
clone_size: NA
j_call: TRBJ2-7
v_call: TRBV5-4
cdr3_aa: CASSLGHRGGTYEQYF
cdr3_nt: TGTGCCAGCAGCTTGGGCCACCGGGGGGGAACCTACGAGCAGTACTTC

d_call: TRBD2
clone_size: NA
j_call: TRBJ2-7
v_call: TRBV10-3
cdr3_aa: CAISVSAGPSYEQYF
cdr3_nt: TGTGCCATCAGTGTATCAGCGGGGCCCTCCTACGAGCAGTACTTC

d_call: TRBD1
clone_size: NA
j_call: TRBJ1-1
v_call: TRBV7-6
cdr3_aa: CASSQGDRTGEAFF
cdr3_nt: TGTGCCAGCAGCCAAGGGGACAGGACAGGAGAAGCTTTCTTT

d_call: NA
clone_size: NA
j_call: TRBJ2-2
v_call: TRBV5-1
cdr3_aa: CASSSTGETGELFF
cdr3_nt: TGCGCCAGCAGCTCTACCGGGGAGACCGGGGAGCTGTTTTTT

d_call: TRBD2
clone_size: NA
j_call: TRBJ2-1
v_call: TRBV9
cdr3_aa: CASSGSGGVDNEQFF
cdr3_nt: TGTGCCAGCAGCGGGAGCGGGGGGGTGGACAATGAGCAGTTCTTC

d_call: TRBD1
clone_size: NA
j_call: TRBJ1-2
v_call: TRBV9
cdr3_aa: CASSTGDSLPYGYTF
cdr3_nt: TGTGCCAGCAGCACAGGGGACAGCTTGCCCTATGGCTACACCTTC

d_call: TRBD1
clone_size: NA
j_call: TRBJ1-5
v_call: TRBV7-2
cdr3_aa: CASSTDREQPQHF
cdr3_nt: TGTGCCAGCAGTACCGACAGGGAACAGCCCCAGCATTTT

d_call: TRBD2
clone_size: NA
j_call: TRBJ2-5
v_call: TRBV7-9
cdr3_aa: CASSLWTSAETQYF
cdr3_nt: TGTGCCAGCAGCTTATGGACTAGCGCAGAGACCCAGTACTTC

d_call: TRBD1
clone_size: NA
j_call: TRBJ2-5
v_call: TRBV7-2
cdr3_aa: CASSPRTGSETQYF
cdr3_nt: TGTGCCAGCAGCCCCCGGACAGGGAGTGAGACCCAGTACTTC

d_call: NA
clone_size: NA
j_call: TRBJ1-1
v_call: TRBV5-6
cdr3_aa: CASSLGLEGTEAFF
cdr3_nt: TGTGCCAGCAGCCTGGGACTCGAGGGCACTGAAGCTTTCTTT

d_call: TRBD2
clone_size: NA
j_call: TRBJ2-1
v_call: TRBV4-2
cdr3_aa: CASSQGLTGGSYNEQFF
cdr3_nt: TGTGCCAGCAGCCAAGGGCTGACGGGAGGCTCCTACAATGAGCAGTTCTTC

d_call: NA
clone_size: NA
j_call: TRBJ1-4
v_call: TRBV2
cdr3_aa: CASSEWAGYNEKLFF
cdr3_nt: TGTGCCAGCAGTGAATGGGCAGGGTATAATGAAAAACTGTTTTTT

d_call: NA
clone_size: few
j_call: TRBJ1-6
v_call: TRBV28
cdr3_aa: CASSLAREWDSPLHF
cdr3_nt: TGTGCCAGCAGTTTGGCCAGGGAATGGGATTCACCCCTCCACTTT

d_call: NA
clone_size: NA
j_call: TRBJ2-5
v_call: TRBV5-1
cdr3_aa: CASSFGQTNIQETQYF
cdr3_nt: TGCGCCAGCAGCTTTGGACAGACAAATATCCAAGAGACCCAGTACTTC

d_call: NA
clone_size: NA
j_call: TRBJ1-2
v_call: TRBV18
cdr3_aa: CASSPPAGVSYGYTF
cdr3_nt: TGTGCCAGCTCACCACCGGCAGGGGTGAGCTATGGCTACACCTTC

d_call: TRBD2
clone_size: NA
j_call: TRBJ2-1
v_call: TRBV2
cdr3_aa: CASSESSGDYNEQFF
cdr3_nt: TGTGCCAGCAGTGAATCTAGCGGGGACTACAATGAGCAGTTCTTC

d_call: NA
clone_size: NA
j_call: TRBJ1-4
v_call: TRBV15
cdr3_aa: CATSRDMQSNEKLFF
cdr3_nt: TGTGCCACCAGCAGAGATATGCAGTCTAATGAAAAACTGTTTTTT

d_call: NA
clone_size: NA
j_call: TRBJ1-4
v_call: TRBV7-9
cdr3_aa: CASSLAGTNEKLFF
cdr3_nt: TGTGCCAGCAGCTTGGCAGGAACTAATGAAAAACTGTTTTTT

d_call: NA
clone_size: once
j_call: TRBJ2-5
v_call: TRBV6-1
cdr3_aa: CASSLLGMETQYF
cdr3_nt: TGTGCCAGCAGTCTACTAGGAATGGAGACCCAGTACTTC